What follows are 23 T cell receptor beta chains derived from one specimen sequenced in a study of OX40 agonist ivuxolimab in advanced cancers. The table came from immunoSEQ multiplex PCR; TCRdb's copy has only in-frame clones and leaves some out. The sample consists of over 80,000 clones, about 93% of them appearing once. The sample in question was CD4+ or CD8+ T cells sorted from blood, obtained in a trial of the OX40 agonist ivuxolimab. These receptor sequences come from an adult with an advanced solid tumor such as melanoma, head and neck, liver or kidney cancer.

Written as DNA, the CDR3 is TGCGCCAGCAGTGGTCAGGAAAACACTGAAGCTTTCTTT. As protein: CASSGQENTEAFF. The chain employs TRBV10-1 and TRBJ1-1; D call uncertain. The germline V and J ends were trimmed by 4 bases and 2 bases, with 8 bases remaining between them. Germline CDR1 reads WNHNN; CDR2 reads SYGVQD (reference sequence). The CDR3 loop spans 13 amino acids.

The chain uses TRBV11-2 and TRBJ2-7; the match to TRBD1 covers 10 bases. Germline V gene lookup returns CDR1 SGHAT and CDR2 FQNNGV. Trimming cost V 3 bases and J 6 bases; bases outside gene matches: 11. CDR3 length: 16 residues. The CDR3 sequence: CASSLHVGQGRSEQYF. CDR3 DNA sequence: TGTGCCAGCAGCTTGCACGTGGGACAGGGGCGCTCCGAGCAGTACTTC. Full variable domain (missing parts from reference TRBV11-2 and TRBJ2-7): EAGVAQSPRYKIIEKRQSVAFWCNPISGHATLYWYQQILGQGPKLLIQFQNNGVVDDSQLPKDRFSAERLKGVDSTLKIQPAKLEDSAVYLCASSLHVGQGRSEQYFGPGTRLTVT.

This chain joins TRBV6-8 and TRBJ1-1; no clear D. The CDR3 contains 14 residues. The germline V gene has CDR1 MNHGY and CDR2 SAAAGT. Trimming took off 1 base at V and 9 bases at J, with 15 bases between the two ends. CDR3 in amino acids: CASSYYQYREQAFF. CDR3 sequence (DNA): TGTGCCAGCAGTTACTACCAGTATCGTGAGCAAGCTTTCTTT.

The CDR3 DNA follows: TGCGCCAGCAGCCAAGATGGGGGCGGGGGGGCCCTGGATACGCAGTATTTT. Its protein product is CASSQDGGGGALDTQYF. This chain joins TRBV4-3 and TRBJ2-3; 9 bases map to TRBD2. V dropped 0 bases and J dropped 6; count of bases not matched to a gene: 10. The germline CDR1 and CDR2 sequences are LGHNA and YSLEER. The CDR3 extends over 17 amino acids.

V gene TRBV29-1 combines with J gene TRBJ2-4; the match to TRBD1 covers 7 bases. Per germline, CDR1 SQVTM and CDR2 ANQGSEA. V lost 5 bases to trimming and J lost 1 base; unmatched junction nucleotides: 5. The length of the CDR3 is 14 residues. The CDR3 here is CSVRDRVAKNIQYF. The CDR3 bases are TGCAGCGTTCGTGACAGGGTGGCCAAAAACATTCAGTACTTC.

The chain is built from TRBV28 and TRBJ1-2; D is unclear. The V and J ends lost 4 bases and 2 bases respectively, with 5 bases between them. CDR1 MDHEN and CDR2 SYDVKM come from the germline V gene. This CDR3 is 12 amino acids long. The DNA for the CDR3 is TGTGCCAGCAGTTCTGGGAACTATGGCTACACCTTC. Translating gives CASSSGNYGYTF.

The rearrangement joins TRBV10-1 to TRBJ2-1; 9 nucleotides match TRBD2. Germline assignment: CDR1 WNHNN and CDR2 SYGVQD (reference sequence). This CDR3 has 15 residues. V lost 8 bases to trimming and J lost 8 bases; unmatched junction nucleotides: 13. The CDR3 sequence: CASGRGSGGIHEQFF. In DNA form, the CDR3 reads TGCGCCAGCGGGAGGGGTAGCGGGGGAATCCATGAGCAGTTCTTC.

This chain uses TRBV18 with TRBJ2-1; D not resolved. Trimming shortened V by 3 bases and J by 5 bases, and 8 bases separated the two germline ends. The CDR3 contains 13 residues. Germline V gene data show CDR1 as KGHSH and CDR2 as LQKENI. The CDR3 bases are TGTGCCAGCTCACCTCTGAGGAACAATGAGCAGTTCTTC. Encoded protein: CASSPLRNNEQFF. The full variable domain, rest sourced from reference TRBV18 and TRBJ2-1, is NAGVMQNPRHLVRRRGQEARLRCSPMKGHSHVYWYRQLPEEGLKFMVYLQKENIIDESGMPKERFSAEFPKEGPSILRIQQVVRGDSAAYFCASSPLRNNEQFFGPGTRLTVL.

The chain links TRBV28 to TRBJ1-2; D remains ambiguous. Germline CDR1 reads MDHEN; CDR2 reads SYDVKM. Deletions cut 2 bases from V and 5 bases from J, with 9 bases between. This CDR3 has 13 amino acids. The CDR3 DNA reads TGTGCCAGCAGTTTACAGAGCACATATGGCTACACCTTC. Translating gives CASSLQSTYGYTF.

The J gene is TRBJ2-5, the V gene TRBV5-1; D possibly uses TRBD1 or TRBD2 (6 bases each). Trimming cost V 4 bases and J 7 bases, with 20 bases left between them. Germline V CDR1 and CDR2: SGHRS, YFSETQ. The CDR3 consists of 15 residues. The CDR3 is CASSAVAAQGGTQYF. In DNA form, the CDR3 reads TGCGCCAGCAGCGCAGTAGCGGCCCAAGGGGGGACCCAGTACTTC.

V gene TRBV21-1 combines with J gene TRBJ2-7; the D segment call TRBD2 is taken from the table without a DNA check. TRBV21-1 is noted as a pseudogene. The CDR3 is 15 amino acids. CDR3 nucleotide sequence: TGTGCCAGCAGCAAAGAACAGCGGGAGCTCTACGAGCAGTACTTC. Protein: CASSKEQRELYEQYF.

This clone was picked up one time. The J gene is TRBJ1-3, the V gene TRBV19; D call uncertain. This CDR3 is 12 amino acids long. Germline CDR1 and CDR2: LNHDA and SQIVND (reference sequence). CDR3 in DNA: TGTGGGACGGGTATCTCTGGAAACACCATATATTTT. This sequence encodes CGTGISGNTIYF.

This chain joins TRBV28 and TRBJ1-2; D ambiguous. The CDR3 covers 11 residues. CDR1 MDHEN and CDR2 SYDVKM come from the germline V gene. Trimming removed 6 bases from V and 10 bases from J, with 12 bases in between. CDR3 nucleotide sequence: TGTGCCAGCAGCCTGAGAAGGGACTACACCTTC. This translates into CASSLRRDYTF.

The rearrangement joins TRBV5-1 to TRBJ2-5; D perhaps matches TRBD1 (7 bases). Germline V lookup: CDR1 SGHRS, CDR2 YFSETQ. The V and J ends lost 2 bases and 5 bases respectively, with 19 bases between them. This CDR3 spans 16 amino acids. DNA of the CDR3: TGCGCCAGCAGCTTCCGAGCAGGGGGAGGTTCGGAGACCCAGTACTTC. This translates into CASSFRAGGGSETQYF. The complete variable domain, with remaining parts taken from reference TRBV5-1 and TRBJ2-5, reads KAGVTQTPRYLIKTRGQQVTLSCSPISGHRSVSWYQQTPGQGLQFLFEYFSETQRNKGNFPGRFSGRQFSNSRSEMNVSTLELGDSALYLCASSFRAGGGSETQYFGPGTRLLVL.

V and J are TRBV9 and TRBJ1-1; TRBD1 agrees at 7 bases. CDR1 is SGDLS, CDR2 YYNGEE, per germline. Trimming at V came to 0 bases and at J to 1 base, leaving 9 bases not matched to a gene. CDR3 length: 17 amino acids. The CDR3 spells CASSVGPSGGQNTEAFF. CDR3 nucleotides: TGTGCCAGCAGCGTAGGACCTTCAGGGGGACAGAACACTGAAGCTTTCTTT. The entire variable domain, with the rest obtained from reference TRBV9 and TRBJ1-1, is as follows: DSGVTQTPKHLITATGQRVTLRCSPRSGDLSVYWYQQSLDQGLQFLIQYYNGEERAKGNILERFSAQQFPDLHSELNLSSLELGDSALYFCASSVGPSGGQNTEAFFGQGTRLTVV.

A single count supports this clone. The CDR3 here is CASSPTGAGTEAFF. DNA for the CDR3: TGTGCCAGCAGTCCGACAGGGGCAGGAACTGAAGCTTTCTTT. V and J are TRBV6-5 and TRBJ1-1; 8 bases align to TRBD1. The CDR3 is 14 amino acids. Germline CDR1 and CDR2: MNHEY and SVGAGI. Trimming removed 5 bases from V and 5 bases from J; junction bases left unmatched: 7.

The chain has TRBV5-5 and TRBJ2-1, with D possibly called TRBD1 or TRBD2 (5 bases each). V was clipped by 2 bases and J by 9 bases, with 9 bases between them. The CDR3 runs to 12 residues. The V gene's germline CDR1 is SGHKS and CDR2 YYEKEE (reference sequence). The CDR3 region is CASSLVGGEQFF. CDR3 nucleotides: TGTGCCAGCAGCTTAGTTGGGGGTGAGCAGTTCTTC. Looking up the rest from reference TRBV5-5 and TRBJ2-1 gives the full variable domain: DAGVTQSPTHLIKTRGQQVTLRCSPISGHKSVSWYQQVLGQGPQFIFQYYEKEERGRGNFPDRFSARQFPNYSSELNVNALLLGDSALYLCASSLVGGEQFFGPGTRLTVL.

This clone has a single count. The CDR3 sequence is CASSEGGAGRDTQYF. CDR3 in DNA: TGTGCCAGCAGTGAAGGCGGGGCAGGGCGGGATACGCAGTATTTT. This chain links TRBV25-1 with TRBJ2-3; D may be TRBD2 (6 bases). V gave up 2 bases and J gave up 6 bases, with 15 bases separating them. CDR1 and CDR2 (germline): MGHDK, SYGVNS. The CDR3 is 15 residues long.

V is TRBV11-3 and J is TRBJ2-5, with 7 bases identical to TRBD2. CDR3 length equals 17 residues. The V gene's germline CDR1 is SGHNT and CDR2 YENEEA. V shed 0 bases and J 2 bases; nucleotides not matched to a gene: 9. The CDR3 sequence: CASSLDGSWEGQETQYF. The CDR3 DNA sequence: TGTGCCAGCAGCTTAGATGGGTCGTGGGAGGGGCAAGAGACCCAGTACTTC.

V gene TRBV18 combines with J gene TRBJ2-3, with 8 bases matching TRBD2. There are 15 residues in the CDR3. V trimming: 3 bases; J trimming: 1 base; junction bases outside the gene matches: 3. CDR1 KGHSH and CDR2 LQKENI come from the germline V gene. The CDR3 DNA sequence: TGTGCCAGCTCACCTAACGGGGGGGGCACAGATACGCAGTATTTT. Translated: CASSPNGGGTDTQYF.

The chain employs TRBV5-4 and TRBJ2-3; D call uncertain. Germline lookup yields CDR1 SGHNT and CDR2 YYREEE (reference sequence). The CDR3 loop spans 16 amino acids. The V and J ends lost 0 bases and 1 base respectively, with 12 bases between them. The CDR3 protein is CASSLGKGRGTDTQYF. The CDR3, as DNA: TGTGCCAGCAGCTTGGGAAAGGGCCGGGGCACAGATACGCAGTATTTT.

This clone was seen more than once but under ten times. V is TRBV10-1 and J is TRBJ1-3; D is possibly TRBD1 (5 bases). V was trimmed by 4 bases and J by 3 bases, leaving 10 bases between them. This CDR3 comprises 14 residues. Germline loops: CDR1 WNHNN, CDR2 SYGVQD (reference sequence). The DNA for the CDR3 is TGCGCCAGCAGTGCAGGGTCCGGTGGAAACACCATATATTTT. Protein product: CASSAGSGGNTIYF.

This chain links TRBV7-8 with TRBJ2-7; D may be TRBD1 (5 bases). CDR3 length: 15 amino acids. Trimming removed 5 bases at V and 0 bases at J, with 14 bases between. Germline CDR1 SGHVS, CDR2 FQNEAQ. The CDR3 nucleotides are TGTGCCAGCAGCGCCACAGGATTATCCTCCTACGAGCAGTACTTC. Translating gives CASSATGLSSYEQYF.